One and the same sample provided the 29 T cell receptor beta chains below, sequenced in a study of cytomegalovirus exposure and HLA in healthy donors. PCR was performed using 60 Vbeta and 13 Jbeta primers. Assay used: immunoSEQ multiplex PCR; TCRdb lists only in-frame clones, some missing. Of tens of thousands of clones listed, approximately 68% are singletons. Specimen: PBMCs. Receptor source: a boy younger than 18 in good health and CMV-seropositive.

This clone was recorded a few times. This chain connects TRBV19 to TRBJ1-1; D is perhaps TRBD1 (5 bases). Looked up from germline, CDR1 is LNHDA and CDR2 is SQIVND (reference sequence). V was trimmed by 3 bases and J by 3 bases, leaving 8 bases between them. The CDR3 covers 13 residues. CDR3 protein: CASSMIRDTEAFF. CDR3 DNA: TGTGCCAGTAGTATGATCAGGGACACTGAAGCTTTCTTT.

The rearrangement uses TRBV2 and TRBJ2-7; 10 bases align to TRBD1. The CDR3 is made up of 15 amino acids. The V segment lost 6 bases and the J segment 0 bases; nucleotides outside the gene matches: 5. The V gene's germline CDR1 is SNHLY and CDR2 FYNNEI. The DNA of the CDR3 is TGTGCCAGCAGGACAAGGACAGGGGGCTCCTACGAGCAGTACTTC. Translation: CASRTRTGGSYEQYF.

V usage is TRBV2 and J usage is TRBJ2-1, with 9 bases matching TRBD1. This CDR3 has 13 amino acids. V trimming: 6 bases; J trimming: 9 bases; junction bases outside the gene matches: 6. Germline CDR1 reads SNHLY; CDR2 reads FYNNEI. The CDR3 nucleotides are TGTGCCAGCAGGGGGACAGGGACGACTGAGCAGTTCTTC. Encoded protein: CASRGTGTTEQFF.

This chain joins TRBV18 and TRBJ2-7; D may be TRBD2 (5 bases). Germline CDR1 is KGHSH and CDR2 is LQKENI. There are 14 residues in the CDR3. The V end lost 3 bases, the J end lost 6 bases, and 15 bases lay between the germline ends. CDR3: CASSPPITGSEQYF. The CDR3 region has the DNA TGTGCCAGCTCACCCCCCATAACGGGGTCCGAGCAGTACTTC.

The chain is built from TRBV28 and TRBJ1-2; a possible D gene is TRBD1 (5 bases). This CDR3 is 14 amino acids long. V shed 6 bases and J shed 7 bases, with 18 bases lying between them. CDR1 is MDHEN and CDR2 is SYDVKM in the germline V gene. CDR3 coding DNA: TGTGCCAGCAGACTCGGACATGTAGTTCGTGGCTACACCTTC. Its translation is CASRLGHVVRGYTF.

This clone was seen only once. Other nucleotide sequences from this sample produce the same CDR3. The chain recombines TRBV14 with TRBJ1-4; D ambiguous. The ends were cut back, 4 bases at V and 5 bases at J, with 14 bases in the middle. The CDR3 length is 15 residues. CDR1 SGHDN and CDR2 FVKESK come from the germline V gene. CDR3 coding DNA: TGTGCCAGCAGCCGTGACTTTGGAACCAATGAAAAACTGTTTTTT. Its translation is CASSRDFGTNEKLFF.

The chain is built from TRBV9 and TRBJ2-5; a weak D match, TRBD2 (5 bases). There are 14 residues in the CDR3. Germline values: CDR1 SGDLS, CDR2 YYNGEE. V was trimmed by 0 bases and J by 2 bases, leaving 8 bases between them. The CDR3 coding sequence is TGTGCCAGCAGCGTAGGGACTTTTCAAGAGACCCAGTACTTC. Residues: CASSVGTFQETQYF.

This chain connects TRBV29-1 to TRBJ1-2; 9 nucleotides agree with TRBD1. CDR1 and CDR2 (germline): SQVTM, ANQGSEA. V dropped 3 bases and J dropped 5; count of bases not matched to a gene: 1. The CDR3 has 12 amino acids. The CDR3 loop reads CSVEGQGYGYTF. The CDR3 nucleotides read TGCAGCGTTGAGGGACAGGGTTATGGCTACACCTTC.

V gene TRBV7-3 combines with J gene TRBJ2-3; 8 nucleotides align to TRBD1. V dropped 0 bases and J dropped 1; count of bases not matched to a gene: 3. This CDR3 is built from 16 residues. Looked up from germline, CDR1 is SGHTA and CDR2 is FQGTGA. This CDR3 is CASSLTPGQGTDTQYF. CDR3 nucleotide sequence: TGTGCCAGCAGCTTAACCCCGGGACAGGGCACAGATACGCAGTATTTT.

Of note for this clone: Other DNA sequences in this sample translate to the same CDR3. This chain connects TRBV5-1 to TRBJ1-1; D is undetermined. Trimming pared 3 bases from V and 10 bases from J, leaving 16 bases between. Looked up from germline, CDR1 is SGHRS and CDR2 is YFSETQ. There are 13 residues in the CDR3. The CDR3: CASSSTGRLGAFF. As DNA, the CDR3 is TGCGCCAGCAGCTCGACGGGTCGGTTGGGAGCTTTCTTT.

The chain recombines TRBV5-1 with TRBJ1-1, with D perhaps TRBD1 (6 bases). CDR1 SGHRS and CDR2 YFSETQ come from the germline V gene. This CDR3 spans 14 amino acids. The ends were cut back, 4 bases at V and 5 bases at J, with 15 bases in the middle. Here the CDR3 reads CASSALTGTTEAFF. The CDR3 DNA reads as TGCGCCAGCAGCGCCTTAACAGGGACGACTGAAGCTTTCTTT.

The chain couples TRBV27 to TRBJ2-7, with 8 bases lining up with TRBD2. The germline V gene has CDR1 MNHEY and CDR2 SMNVEV (reference sequence). This CDR3 is 14 amino acids long. With 4 bases clipped from V and 6 bases from J, the junction kept 8 bases outside the gene matches. DNA of the CDR3: TGTGCCAGCAGTTCCGGGACTAGTGTCTCCGAGCAGTACTTC. Protein: CASSSGTSVSEQYF.

Points on this clone: A junction end diverges from the germline sequence, so it may reflect a read error. This chain links TRBV5-1 with TRBJ1-2; D not certain. Germline CDR1 is SGHRS and CDR2 is YFSETQ. This CDR3 region has 12 residues. The CDR3 region is CASSLRGEGYPF. The CDR3 region has the DNA TGCGCCAGCAGCTTGCGGGGAGAAGGCTACCCCTTC.

J is TRBJ1-1 and V is TRBV9; 9 bases match TRBD1. V lost 4 bases and J lost 5; bases outside the gene matches: 9. Germline V gene sequence: CDR1 SGDLS, CDR2 YYNGEE. The CDR3 totals 15 residues. Here the CDR3 DNA reads TGTGCCAGCAGCCTTAGGACAGGGGCAGGGACTGAAGCTTTCTTT. Protein product: CASSLRTGAGTEAFF.

This clone has only a few counts. The chain joins TRBV5-4 to TRBJ2-7; 8 bases align to TRBD2. Germline V CDR1 and CDR2: SGHNT, YYREEE (reference sequence). The V gene end was trimmed by 0 bases and the J gene end by 4 bases; junction bases not matched to a gene: 6. There are 15 residues in the CDR3. Here the CDR3 reads CASSLEPSGSYEQYF. CDR3 DNA: TGTGCCAGCAGCTTGGAGCCTAGCGGGTCTTACGAGCAGTACTTC.

This chain connects TRBV29-1 to TRBJ2-3, with 9 nucleotides matching TRBD2. The CDR3 length is 16 residues. The germline V gene encodes CDR1 SQVTM and CDR2 ANQGSEA. V shed 0 bases, J shed 2 bases, and the junction held 6 bases outside the gene matches. The CDR3 DNA is TGCAGCGTTGAAGATGCGGTAGCGGGAGCCACAGATACGCAGTATTTT. It translates to CSVEDAVAGATDTQYF.

The CDR3 is CASSLARKETQYF. The CDR3 DNA is TGTGCCAGCAGCTTAGCTAGGAAGGAGACCCAGTACTTC. J is TRBJ2-5 and V is TRBV5-6; D gene uncertain. Germline CDR1 and CDR2: SGHDT and YYEEEE. Trimming took 2 bases from V and 5 from J, leaving 10 bases between them. This CDR3 has 13 amino acids. Using reference TRBV5-6 and TRBJ2-5 for the parts outside the CDR3, the full variable domain is DAGVTQSPTHLIKTRGQQVTLRCSPKSGHDTVSWYQQALGQGPQFIFQYYEEEERQRGNFPDRFSGHQFPNYSSELNVNALLLGDSALYLCASSLARKETQYFGPGTRLLVL.

The chain has TRBV21-1 and TRBJ2-1; the listed D gene, TRBD1, was not tested against the DNA. TRBV21-1 is deemed a pseudogene. The CDR3 spans 14 residues. The CDR3 is CASSKHGQGDEQFF. DNA for the CDR3: TGTGCCAGCAGCAAGCACGGACAGGGGGATGAGCAGTTCTTC.

This chain uses TRBV6-6 with TRBJ1-4; no definite D call. Germline-derived CDR1 and CDR2 are MNHNY and SVGAGI (reference sequence). The CDR3 loop spans 14 amino acids. Trimming removed 2 bases from V and 7 bases from J, with 11 bases in between. The CDR3 coding sequence is TGTGCCAGCAGTTACGAGAAGAGTTCTGAAAAACTGTTTTTT. It codes for CASSYEKSSEKLFF.

The chain carries TRBV11-2 and TRBJ1-1; D unclear. The CDR3 covers 15 residues. V dropped 0 bases and J dropped 1 base, with 9 bases sitting between them. In germline, CDR1 is SGHAT, CDR2 FQNNGV. The CDR3, as DNA: TGTGCCAGCAGCTTAGATATTCGGGGGAACACTGAAGCTTTCTTT. Encoded protein: CASSLDIRGNTEAFF.

The gene calls are TRBV30 and TRBJ2-3; the match to TRBD2 covers 8 bases. Germline trimming cut 6 bases from V and 4 bases from J; bases unmatched to any gene: 6. This CDR3 is built from 13 residues. Germline V CDR1 and CDR2: GTSNPN, SVGIG (reference sequence). The CDR3 DNA sequence: TGTGCCTGCGGACTAGCTTTAGCAGATACGCAGTATTTT. It specifies CACGLALADTQYF.

The V call is TRBV5-1, the J call TRBJ1-2; 11 bases match TRBD1. The ends lost 4 bases at V and 0 bases at J; junction bases unmatched: 5. Germline CDR1 and CDR2: SGHRS and YFSETQ. The CDR3 covers 16 residues. The CDR3 nucleotides read TGCGCCAGCAGCCTGGGACAGGGGGAAGCTAACTATGGCTACACCTTC. The encoded protein is CASSLGQGEANYGYTF. Based on the CDR3 plus reference TRBV5-1 and TRBJ1-2, the full variable domain is KAGVTQTPRYLIKTRGQQVTLSCSPISGHRSVSWYQQTPGQGLQFLFEYFSETQRNKGNFPGRFSGRQFSNSRSEMNVSTLELGDSALYLCASSLGQGEANYGYTFGSGTRLTVV.

The rearrangement uses TRBV10-2 and TRBJ2-1, with a possible D match to TRBD2 (6 bases). The CDR3 contains 16 residues. Between the trimmed V and J ends, which lost 3 bases and 12 bases, there was a span of 24 bases. The germline gives CDR1 WSHSY, CDR2 SAAADI. In DNA form, the CDR3 reads TGCGCCAGCAGTGATGGCGGCGGGATTCATTCGAAGGTGCAGTTCTTC. Protein: CASSDGGGIHSKVQFF.

This sequence joins TRBV5-1 and TRBJ2-1; 12 bases map to TRBD2. CDR3 length: 14 amino acids. The germline CDR1 and CDR2 sequences are SGHRS and YFSETQ. V lost 7 bases to trimming and J lost 9 bases; unmatched junction nucleotides: 8. Here the CDR3 reads CASDLAGGRGEQFF. The DNA of the CDR3 is TGCGCCAGCGATCTAGCGGGAGGGCGGGGTGAGCAGTTCTTC.

This chain joins TRBV5-1 and TRBJ1-2; perhaps TRBD1 as D (6 bases). Germline V gene sequence: CDR1 SGHRS, CDR2 YFSETQ. The CDR3 has 14 amino acids. V lost 1 base, J lost 8 bases, and 15 bases lay in between. The CDR3 loop reads CASSLSSGGEGYTF. CDR3 nucleotide sequence: TGCGCCAGCAGCTTGAGTTCTGGGGGCGAAGGCTACACCTTC.

This clone was counted only a few times. This CDR3 is CASSLLPSDTEAFF. Here the CDR3 DNA reads TGCGCCAGCAGCCTGCTCCCTTCGGACACTGAAGCTTTCTTT. The gene calls are TRBV5-1 and TRBJ1-1; D remains unclear. This CDR3 has 14 amino acids. CDR1 and CDR2 (germline): SGHRS, YFSETQ. The V gene lost 4 bases and the J gene lost 3 bases, with 13 bases spanning the gap.

This clone was counted a few times. J is TRBJ2-1 and V is TRBV2, with 11 bases fitting TRBD2. The length of the CDR3 is 18 residues. V was clipped by 6 bases and J by 9 bases; unmatched bases: 19. Germline CDR1 SNHLY, CDR2 FYNNEI. CDR3 in DNA: TGTGCCAGCAGGGCCGGGACTAGCGGTACCACCTTTTCCCCTGAGCAGTTCTTC. Translated, it gives CASRAGTSGTTFSPEQFF.

This clone was picked up a small number of times. V usage is TRBV6-5 and J usage is TRBJ1-1; D might be TRBD1 (5 bases). This CDR3 is 15 amino acids long. V lost 6 bases to trimming and J lost 4 bases, with 18 bases between them. Germline CDR1 reads MNHEY; CDR2 reads SVGAGI. CDR3 sequence: CASSPNGWGGTEAFF. The CDR3 DNA is TGTGCCAGCAGCCCCAATGGTTGGGGGGGCACTGAAGCTTTCTTT.

V usage is TRBV6-5 and J usage is TRBJ1-6, with 9 positions matching TRBD1. V lost 4 bases to trimming and J lost 1 base; unmatched junction nucleotides: 2. The CDR3 is 16 amino acids. Germline CDR1 MNHEY, CDR2 SVGAGI. The CDR3 sequence: CASSLTGGSYNSPLHF. For the CDR3, the DNA is TGTGCCAGCAGTTTGACAGGGGGATCCTATAATTCACCCCTCCACTTT.